Detailed here is one T cell receptor beta chain. This sample is drawn from a study of blood T cell repertoires in COVID-19. Study information: The analysed material was cDNA or gDNA that came from T cells, B-cell-depleted T cells, or PBMCs.

Donors of Cohort 3 who recovered were those that had two negative PCRs, clearance, or symptom resolution. Only in-frame clones appear in the TCRdb table, and some are missing; sequencing was by immunoSEQ multiplex PCR. The sample contains over 250,000 clones, approximately 89% of which appear only once. This receptor was taken from a woman aged 18-29 years who had recovered from COVID-19. Specimen: PBMCs or T cells enriched from blood (not recorded which).

The CDR3 reads CASSFGPQGTTDTQYF. The CDR3 DNA follows: TGTGCCAGCAGCTTTGGGCCACAGGGGACGACAGATACGCAGTATTTT. V gene TRBV7-2 combines with J gene TRBJ2-3, with 7 bases fitting TRBD1. V shed 3 bases and J 3 bases; nucleotides not matched to a gene: 9. This CDR3 has 16 amino acids. In germline, CDR1 is SGHTA, CDR2 FQGNSA.